This T cell receptor (beta chain) was recorded in a study of blood T cell repertoires in COVID-19. Study-wide context: Sample material is recorded as cDNA or gDNA derived from T cells, B-cell-depleted T cells, or PBMCs.

Germline V CDR1 and CDR2: SEHNR, FQNEAQ (reference sequence). The CDR3 length is 13 residues. V was shortened by 1 base and J by 6 bases, with 10 bases between the two germline ends. This clone was observed once. Sequencing used immunoSEQ multiplex PCR; TCRdb keeps in-frame clones, though not all of them. This sample yields roughly 150,000 clones, of which about nine tenths are seen a single time; roughly 6.1% belongs to the top ten. The source material was peripheral blood. This rearrangement joins TRBV7-9 to TRBJ2-7; D gene unclear. The origin of this receptor is a man older than 75 with acute or convalescent COVID-19. In DNA form, the CDR3 reads TGTGCCAGCAGCTTAGGTCCCCTTTCCGAGCAGTACTTC. Its protein product is CASSLGPLSEQYF.